This passage covers 32 T cell receptor beta chains from one sample sequenced in a study of cytomegalovirus exposure and HLA in healthy donors. 13 Jbeta primers and 60 Vbeta primers were used for the PCR. TCRdb keeps only in-frame clones here, not all; method: immunoSEQ multiplex PCR. Among roughly 120,000 clones listed, approximately 80% were seen once. Specimen: PBMCs. Every receptor here comes from a woman aged 55 to 70 in good health and CMV-seropositive.

The chain employs TRBV9 and TRBJ2-5; TRBD2 matches 10 bases. The DNA end lines up better with TRBJ2-7; the J call may be wrong. Per germline, CDR1 SGDLS and CDR2 YYNGEE. The CDR3 has 16 residues. The chain's CDR3 is CASSPRASGSGYEQYF. The CDR3 DNA reads TGTGCCAGCAGCCCCAGGGCTAGCGGGAGCGGATACGAGCAGTACTTC.

The rearrangement uses TRBV19 and TRBJ2-7, with D perhaps matching TRBD1 (6 bases). The germline V gene encodes CDR1 LNHDA and CDR2 SQIVND (reference sequence). V was shortened by 5 bases and J by 2 bases, with 16 bases between the two germline ends. CDR3 length: 15 amino acids. CDR3 in DNA: TGTGCCAGTAGTTTAAGGGGGTACACCACCTACGAGCAGTACTTC. Protein product: CASSLRGYTTYEQYF.

J is TRBJ2-1 and V is TRBV5-1; D gene uncertain. The germline V and J ends were trimmed by 2 bases and 5 bases, with 8 bases remaining between them. CDR1 and CDR2 from the germline V gene are SGHRS and YFSETQ. This CDR3 is built from 13 residues. DNA for the CDR3: TGCGCCAGCAGCTTACAGACCGACAATGAGCAGTTCTTC. This encodes CASSLQTDNEQFF.

The genes are TRBV10-2 and TRBJ2-3, with no clear D. Trimming shortened V by 4 bases and J by 8 bases, and 7 bases separated the two germline ends. The CDR3 totals 11 residues. The germline V gene encodes CDR1 WSHSY and CDR2 SAAADI. The CDR3 loop is CASSGGGTQYF. The DNA for the CDR3 is TGCGCCAGCAGTGGCGGTGGTACGCAGTATTTT.

This clone has a handful of counts. The chain has TRBV6-5 and TRBJ1-1; TRBD1 matches 10 bases. The germline CDR1 and CDR2 sequences are MNHEY and SVGAGI. CDR3 length: 15 amino acids. Losses at the gene ends were 6 bases for V and 4 bases for J; bases not matched to a gene: 8. The CDR3 spells CASSRLGTGVTEAFF. CDR3 nucleotides: TGTGCCAGCAGCAGGCTGGGGACAGGGGTCACTGAAGCTTTCTTT.

This clone ranks as medium-sized (0.01 to 0.1%). Different DNA sequences within this sample yield the same CDR3. This chain uses TRBV4-1 with TRBJ1-3; no clear D. Germline V gives CDR1 MGHRA, CDR2 YSYEKL. The CDR3 sequence is 12 residues long. Trimming removed 4 bases at V and 4 bases at J, with 5 bases between. This CDR3 is CASSRPGNTIYF. CDR3 sequence (DNA): TGCGCCAGCAGCCGTCCGGGAAACACCATATATTTT.

The V call is TRBV18, the J call TRBJ1-1, with no clear D. CDR1 is KGHSH and CDR2 is LQKENI in the germline V gene. The CDR3 is 12 amino acids. The V and J ends lost 10 bases and 0 bases respectively, with 9 bases between them. In DNA, the CDR3 is TGTGCCACCCAAAAGCTGAACACTGAAGCTTTCTTT. It yields the protein CATQKLNTEAFF.

The table lists this clone with a count of one. The rearrangement uses TRBV19 and TRBJ1-5; maybe TRBD1 (5 bases). Trimming removed 5 bases at V and 7 bases at J, with 18 bases between. From germline, CDR1 is LNHDA and CDR2 SQIVND (reference sequence). This CDR3 region has 15 residues. The CDR3 reads CASSYQGHGQQPQHF. The CDR3 nucleotides read TGTGCCAGTAGTTACCAGGGCCATGGGCAGCAGCCCCAGCATTTT.

In its sample, this clone was seen a few times. The chain combines TRBV5-5 with TRBJ1-5; TRBD1 agrees at 8 bases. The CDR3 has 16 residues. CDR1 and CDR2 from the germline V gene are SGHKS and YYEKEE (reference sequence). The V segment lost 0 bases and the J segment 4 bases; nucleotides outside the gene matches: 6. The CDR3 reads CASSLGAGQENQPQHF. CDR3 sequence (DNA): TGTGCCAGCAGCTTGGGGGCGGGACAGGAGAATCAGCCCCAGCATTTT.

The J gene is TRBJ2-2, the V gene TRBV11-2; 9 nucleotides match TRBD2. V gave up 6 bases and J gave up 6 bases; unmatched junction bases: 17. Germline V gene lookup returns CDR1 SGHAT and CDR2 FQNNGV. The CDR3 runs to 18 residues. CDR3 protein: CASRKWGSSGSGAGELFF. The CDR3 nucleotides read TGTGCCAGCAGGAAGTGGGGGAGTAGCGGGAGTGGTGCCGGGGAGCTGTTTTTT.

This clone was detected only a few times. The CDR3 protein is CASSPLAGGDEQFF. In nucleotides, the CDR3 is TGCGCCAGCAGCCCTCTAGCGGGAGGGGATGAGCAGTTCTTC. The V and J genes are TRBV4-1 and TRBJ2-1, with 12 bases lining up with TRBD2. V was clipped by 4 bases and J by 8 bases; unmatched bases: 3. Germline lookup yields CDR1 MGHRA and CDR2 YSYEKL. The length of the CDR3 is 14 residues.

This clone was found a few times. The chain is built from TRBV7-6 and TRBJ1-1, with 8 bases matching TRBD1. Trimming cost V 5 bases and J 7 bases; bases outside gene matches: 9. Germline V gene sequence: CDR1 SGHVS, CDR2 FNYEAQ. CDR3 length: 14 residues. The CDR3 reads CASSPGTGADEAFF. CDR3 bases: TGTGCCAGCAGCCCCGGGACAGGAGCGGATGAAGCTTTCTTT.

The J gene is TRBJ2-3, the V gene TRBV7-6, with 9 nucleotides matching TRBD2. The CDR3 length is 19 residues. Germline assignment: CDR1 SGHVS and CDR2 FNYEAQ. V dropped 1 base and J dropped 0; count of bases not matched to a gene: 11. The CDR3: CASSLGLWASGTSTDTQYF. CDR3 coding DNA: TGTGCCAGCAGCTTAGGCCTCTGGGCTAGCGGGACTAGCACAGATACGCAGTATTTT.

This clone has a handful of counts. The chain uses TRBV4-2 and TRBJ2-3, with D possibly TRBD2 on 5 matching bases. Trimming left V 1 base short and J 2 bases short, with 10 bases between. Germline CDR1 is LGHNA and CDR2 is YNFKEQ. This CDR3 contains 15 residues. This CDR3 is CASSQGLLVTDTQYF. The CDR3 region has the DNA TGTGCCAGCAGCCAAGGACTATTAGTCACAGATACGCAGTATTTT.

This clone was counted a single time. The germline gene is not matched at one end of the junction; a read error may be the cause. The chain links TRBV7-9 to TRBJ2-7; 9 bases line up with TRBD1. Looked up from germline, CDR1 is SEHNR and CDR2 is FQNEAQ (reference sequence). CDR3 length: 12 residues. CDR3 nucleotides: TGTTCCAGCAGCTTGGGACAGGGATTCCAGTACTTC. As protein: CSSSLGQGFQYF.

The chain carries TRBV9 and TRBJ1-1; a weak D match, TRBD1 (6 bases). The germline V gene has CDR1 SGDLS and CDR2 YYNGEE. V was shortened by 8 bases and J by 2 bases, with 22 bases between the two germline ends. This CDR3 spans 16 amino acids. CDR3 in DNA: TGTGCCAGTGGGAACGGACAGAAACGTTTCAACACTGAAGCTTTCTTT. Residues: CASGNGQKRFNTEAFF.

Remarks on this clone: One end of the junction is discordant with germline, which a read error may explain. V usage is TRBV6-5 and J usage is TRBJ1-2, with D uncertain. This CDR3 region has 13 residues. Germline CDR1 reads MNHEY; CDR2 reads SVGAGI. The CDR3 protein is CASTYRSDYGYTF. Here the CDR3 DNA reads TGTGCCAGCACTTACCGGTCGGACTATGGCTACACCTTC.

V and J are TRBV7-2 and TRBJ1-2; no firm D call. The germline V gene encodes CDR1 SGHTA and CDR2 FQGNSA. Trimming shortened V by 4 bases and J by 0 bases, and 21 bases separated the two germline ends. The CDR3 has 18 residues. The CDR3: CASSSNRAGVIANYGYTF. CDR3 coding DNA: TGTGCCAGCAGCTCGAACCGTGCCGGGGTCATAGCTAACTATGGCTACACCTTC.

The chain combines TRBV19 with TRBJ1-3; possibly TRBD1 for D (5 bases). The CDR3 covers 15 residues. The V gene's germline CDR1 is LNHDA and CDR2 SQIVND (reference sequence). Deletions cut 7 bases from V and 3 bases from J, with 16 bases between. The CDR3 nucleotides read TGTGCCAGTATTCTCCCAGGGTCCAGTGGAAACACCATATATTTT. It codes for CASILPGSSGNTIYF.

A remark on this clone: At one boundary the junction diverges from the germline segment, which might be a read error. V and J are TRBV6-6 and TRBJ2-1, with TRBD2 matching 8 bases. CDR1 and CDR2 from the germline V gene are MNHNY and SVGAGI (reference sequence). This CDR3 is 16 amino acids long. The CDR3 here is CASSYPQREIHNEQLF. Written as DNA, the CDR3 is TGTGCCAGCAGTTACCCCCAGCGGGAGATCCACAATGAGCAGCTCTTC.

The CDR3 loop reads CASSLADRGGSEQYF. DNA for the CDR3: TGTGCCAGCAGCTTGGCGGACCGGGGGGGCTCCGAGCAGTACTTC. V usage is TRBV5-4 and J usage is TRBJ2-5; 8 nucleotides align to TRBD2. Matching the DNA end better, TRBJ2-7 makes the J call doubtful. Germline V gene sequence: CDR1 SGHNT, CDR2 YYREEE (reference sequence). CDR3 length: 15 amino acids.

The chain carries TRBV10-3 and TRBJ1-4; no definite D call. This CDR3 has 15 residues. V dropped 0 bases and J dropped 3 bases, with 8 bases sitting between them. Looked up from germline, CDR1 is ENHRY and CDR2 is SYGVKD. CDR3 sequence reads: CAISESFAANEKLFF. The CDR3, as DNA: TGTGCCATCAGTGAGTCGTTCGCAGCTAATGAAAAACTGTTTTTT.

The sample holds one count of this clone. The V and J genes are TRBV15 and TRBJ2-7; TRBD1 aligns across 7 bases. CDR3 size: 15 residues. Germline loops: CDR1 LNHNV, CDR2 YYDKDF (reference sequence). V lost 3 bases, J lost 2 bases, and 7 bases stayed unmatched. CDR3 amino acids: CATSRAYDRAYEQYF. CDR3 sequence (DNA): TGTGCCACCAGCAGGGCTTATGACAGGGCCTACGAGCAGTACTTC.

The chain employs TRBV5-8 and TRBJ2-5, with 10 bases matching TRBD1. Trimming took 0 bases from V and 4 from J; bases not matched to a gene: 0. Per germline, CDR1 SGHTS and CDR2 YDEGEE. The CDR3 is 14 residues long. CDR3 DNA sequence: TGTGCCAGCAGCTTGGGGGACAGGGGAGAGACCCAGTACTTC. Residues: CASSLGDRGETQYF.

About this clone itself: Germline and junction disagree at one end, which may indicate a read error. This chain links TRBV7-9 with TRBJ1-5, with D hard to call. This CDR3 has 16 residues. Germline V lookup: CDR1 SEHNR, CDR2 FQNEAQ (reference sequence). CDR3 loop: CSSSLFLGGSNQPQHF. Written as DNA, the CDR3 is TGTTCCAGCAGCCTATTTCTCGGAGGTAGCAATCAGCCCCAGCATTTT.

The J gene is TRBJ2-6, the V gene TRBV19, with TRBD1 matching over 10 bases. The CDR3 length is 17 residues. In germline, CDR1 is LNHDA, CDR2 SQIVND (reference sequence). V shed 8 bases and J 3 bases; nucleotides not matched to a gene: 10. The DNA of the CDR3 is TGTGCCAGTTTAAATGACAGGGGGCAGGGTGGGGCCAACGTCCTGACTTTC. It yields the protein CASLNDRGQGGANVLTF.

The V and J genes are TRBV11-2 and TRBJ1-2; 7 bases are a match to TRBD1. This CDR3 spans 14 amino acids. Germline V gene lookup returns CDR1 SGHAT and CDR2 FQNNGV. J was trimmed by 2 bases and V by 3 bases; bases with no gene match: 3. CDR3 nucleotides: TGTGCCAGCAGCTTCCTACAGGGGAACTATGGCTACACCTTC. Translating gives CASSFLQGNYGYTF.

The rearrangement joins TRBV27 to TRBJ1-1; D gene ambiguous. Germline CDR1 reads MNHEY; CDR2 reads SMNVEV (reference sequence). The CDR3 spans 14 residues. V was trimmed by 2 bases and J by 6 bases, leaving 13 bases between them. The CDR3, as DNA: TGTGCCAGCAGTTTACTTCGCGGTTCCGCTGAAGCTTTCTTT. Translating gives CASSLLRGSAEAFF.

The chain has TRBV27 and TRBJ2-3, with 7 bases aligning to TRBD2. The CDR3 has 15 amino acids. Trimming cost V 4 bases and J 5 bases; bases outside gene matches: 9. The germline CDR1 and CDR2 sequences are MNHEY and SMNVEV (reference sequence). CDR3 sequence: CASSSWTSFEDTQYF. The CDR3, as DNA: TGTGCCAGCAGTTCCTGGACTAGTTTTGAAGATACGCAGTATTTT.

V usage is TRBV29-1 and J usage is TRBJ1-2; the match to TRBD1 covers 7 bases. V shed 7 bases and J 6 bases; nucleotides not matched to a gene: 8. CDR1 is SQVTM and CDR2 is ANQGSEA in the germline V gene. CDR3 length: 12 amino acids. CDR3 amino acids: CSAGDSVHGYTF. DNA for the CDR3: TGCAGCGCCGGGGACAGCGTCCATGGCTACACCTTC.

CDR3 protein: CASTPGGARHSPLHF. CDR3 nucleotides: TGTGCCAGCACCCCCGGAGGGGCTAGGCATTCACCCCTCCACTTT. The chain uses TRBV6-5 and TRBJ1-6, with D perhaps TRBD1 (5 bases). From germline, CDR1 is MNHEY and CDR2 SVGAGI. The CDR3 is 15 amino acids. V lost 7 bases, J lost 8 bases, and 18 bases lay in between.

The V and J genes are TRBV28 and TRBJ2-5; 7 nucleotides align to TRBD2. The DNA end is more similar to TRBJ2-7, so the J call may be wrong. Germline V gives CDR1 MDHEN, CDR2 SYDVKM. The CDR3 has 14 amino acids. CDR3 sequence reads: CASSLGGESYEQYF. DNA for the CDR3: TGTGCCAGCAGTTTAGGGGGGGAGTCTTACGAGCAGTACTTC.